Below are 8 T cell receptor beta chains sequenced from a single sample in a study of cytomegalovirus exposure and HLA in healthy donors. Vbeta (60) and Jbeta (13) primers were used in the PCR. Here immunoSEQ multiplex PCR was the method, and the copy in TCRdb shows in-frame clones only, minus some. The sample lists about 150,000 clones; around 84% were seen once. Sequencing was performed on PBMCs. The source of these receptors is a woman aged 18 to 35 in good health and CMV-seronegative.

Details on this clone: One end of the junction varies from germline; a read error may be responsible. The chain links TRBV7-9 to TRBJ2-7; 11 bases agree with TRBD2. CDR1 is SEHNR and CDR2 is FQNEAQ in the germline V gene (reference sequence). The CDR3 is 14 amino acids. The chain's CDR3 is CASSLAGGNYEQYF. The CDR3 region has the DNA TGTGCCAGCAGCCTAGCGGGAGGAAACTACGAGCAGTACTTC.

This clone has just a few counts. V gene TRBV6-5 combines with J gene TRBJ2-7, with 12 nucleotides matching TRBD1. The CDR3 contains 13 residues. In germline, CDR1 is MNHEY, CDR2 SVGAGI. Trimming took 6 bases from V and 4 from J; bases not matched to a gene: 1. CDR3 region: CASRGQGAYEQYF. CDR3 in DNA: TGTGCCAGCAGGGGACAGGGGGCTTACGAGCAGTACTTC.

The rearrangement uses TRBV6-5 and TRBJ2-7; perhaps TRBD2 as D (6 bases). Germline assignment: CDR1 MNHEY and CDR2 SVGAGI. V was cut by 6 bases and J by 6 bases, with 18 bases left in between. The CDR3 totals 14 residues. CDR3 protein: CASSRGLQSGEQYF. The CDR3 DNA reads as TGTGCCAGCAGCCGGGGACTCCAGTCCGGCGAGCAGTACTTC.

This clone was found once. The chain links TRBV7-6 to TRBJ2-5; no clear D gene. V lost 1 base and J 1 base, leaving 4 bases between the germline ends. CDR3 length: 13 amino acids. From germline, CDR1 is SGHVS and CDR2 FNYEAQ. The CDR3 coding sequence is TGTGCCAGCAGCTTAGTATCCCAAGAGACCCAGTACTTC. This encodes CASSLVSQETQYF.

The chain combines TRBV7-2 with TRBJ2-5; a weak D match, TRBD2 (6 bases). Germline V gives CDR1 SGHTA, CDR2 FQGNSA. Trimming left V 4 bases short and J 4 bases short, with 16 bases between. The CDR3 extends over 15 amino acids. The CDR3 region is CASSWGLLGRETQYF. In nucleotides, the CDR3 is TGTGCCAGCAGCTGGGGACTCTTAGGTCGAGAGACCCAGTACTTC.

The chain combines TRBV5-1 with TRBJ2-7; D possibly corresponds to TRBD2 (7 bases). V lost 1 base and J lost 5, with 13 bases in between. CDR1 and CDR2 from the germline V gene are SGHRS and YFSETQ. The CDR3 loop spans 14 amino acids. The CDR3 sequence: CASSLLGGPDEQYF. In DNA form, the CDR3 reads TGCGCCAGCAGCTTGTTGGGGGGGCCCGACGAGCAGTACTTC.

On this clone: Compared with germline, one end of the junction differs, possibly owing to a read error. CDR3 sequence (DNA): TGTTCCAGCAGCTTAGGGCTAGCGGGCTACGAGCAGTACTTC. This encodes CSSSLGLAGYEQYF. The J gene is TRBJ2-7, the V gene TRBV7-9; 8 nucleotides align to TRBD2. Germline CDR1 is SEHNR and CDR2 is FQNEAQ (reference sequence). This CDR3 comprises 14 residues.

The rearrangement joins TRBV28 to TRBJ2-1, with 7 bases identical to TRBD2. V lost 11 bases, J lost 0 bases, and 7 bases stayed unmatched. Germline CDR1 and CDR2: MDHEN and SYDVKM. The CDR3 contains 14 residues. This CDR3 reads CASHGGGSYNEQFF. The CDR3 nucleotides read TGTGCCTCTCATGGGGGGGGCTCCTACAATGAGCAGTTCTTC.